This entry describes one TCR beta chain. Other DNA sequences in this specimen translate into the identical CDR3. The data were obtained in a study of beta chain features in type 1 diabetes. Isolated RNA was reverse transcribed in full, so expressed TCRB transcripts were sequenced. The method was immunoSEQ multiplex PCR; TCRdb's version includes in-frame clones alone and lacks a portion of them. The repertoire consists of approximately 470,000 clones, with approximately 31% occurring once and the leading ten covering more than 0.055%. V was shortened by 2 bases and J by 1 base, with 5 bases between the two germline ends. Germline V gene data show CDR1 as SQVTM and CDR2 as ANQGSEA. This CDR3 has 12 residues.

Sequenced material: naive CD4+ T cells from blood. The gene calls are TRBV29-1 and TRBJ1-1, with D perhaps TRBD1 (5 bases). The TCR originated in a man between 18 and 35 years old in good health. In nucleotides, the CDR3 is TGCAGCGTTGAAAGGGGGAACACTGAAGCTTTCTTT. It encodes CSVERGNTEAFF.